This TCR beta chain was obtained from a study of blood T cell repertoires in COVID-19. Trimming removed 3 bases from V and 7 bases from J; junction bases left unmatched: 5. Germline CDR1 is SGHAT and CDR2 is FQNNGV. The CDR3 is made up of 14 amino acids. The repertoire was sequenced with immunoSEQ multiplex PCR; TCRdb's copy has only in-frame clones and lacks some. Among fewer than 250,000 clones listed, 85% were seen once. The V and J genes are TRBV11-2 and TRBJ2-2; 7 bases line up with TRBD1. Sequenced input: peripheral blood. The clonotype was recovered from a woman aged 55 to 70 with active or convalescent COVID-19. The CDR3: CASSLGQSHGELFF. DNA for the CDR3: TGTGCCAGCAGCTTGGGACAGTCCCACGGGGAGCTGTTTTTT.